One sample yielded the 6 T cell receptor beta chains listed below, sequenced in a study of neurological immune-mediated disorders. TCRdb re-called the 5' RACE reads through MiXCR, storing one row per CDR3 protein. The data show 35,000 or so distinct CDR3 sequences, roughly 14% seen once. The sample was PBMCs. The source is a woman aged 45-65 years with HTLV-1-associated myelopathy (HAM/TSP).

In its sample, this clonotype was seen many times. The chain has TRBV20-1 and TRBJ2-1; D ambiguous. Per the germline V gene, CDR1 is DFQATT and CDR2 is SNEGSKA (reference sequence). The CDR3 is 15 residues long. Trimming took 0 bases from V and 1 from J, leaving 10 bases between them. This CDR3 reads CSARDRASSYNEQFF. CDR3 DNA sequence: TGCAGTGCTAGAGATCGCGCCTCATCCTACAATGAGCAGTTCTTC.

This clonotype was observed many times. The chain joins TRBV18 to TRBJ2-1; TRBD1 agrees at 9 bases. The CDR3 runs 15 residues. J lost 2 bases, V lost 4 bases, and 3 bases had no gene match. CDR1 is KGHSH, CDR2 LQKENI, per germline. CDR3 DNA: TGTGCCAGCTCACAGGGGACAGGGCCCTACAATGAGCAGTTCTTC. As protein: CASSQGTGPYNEQFF.

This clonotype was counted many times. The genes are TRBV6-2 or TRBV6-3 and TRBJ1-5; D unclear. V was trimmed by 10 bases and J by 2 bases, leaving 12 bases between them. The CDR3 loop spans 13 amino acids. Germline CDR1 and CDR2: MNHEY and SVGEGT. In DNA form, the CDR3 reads TGTGCCACCGCCCGGGAGGGCAATCAGCCCCAGCATTTT. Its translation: CATAREGNQPQHF.

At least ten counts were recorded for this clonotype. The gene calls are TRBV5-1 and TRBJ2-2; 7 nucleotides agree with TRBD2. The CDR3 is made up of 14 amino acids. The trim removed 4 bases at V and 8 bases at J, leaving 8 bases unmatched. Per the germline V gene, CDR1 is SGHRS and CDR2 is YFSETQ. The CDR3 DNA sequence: TGCGCCAGCAGCCGGAGCGGGGCGCGTGGGGAGCTGTTTTTT. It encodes CASSRSGARGELFF.

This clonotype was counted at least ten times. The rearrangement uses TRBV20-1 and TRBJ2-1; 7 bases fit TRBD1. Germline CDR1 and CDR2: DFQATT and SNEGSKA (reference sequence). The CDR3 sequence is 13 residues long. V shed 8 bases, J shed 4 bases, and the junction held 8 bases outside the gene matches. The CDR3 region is CSTTGKNYNEQFF. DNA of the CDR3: TGCAGTACGACAGGGAAGAATTACAATGAGCAGTTCTTC.

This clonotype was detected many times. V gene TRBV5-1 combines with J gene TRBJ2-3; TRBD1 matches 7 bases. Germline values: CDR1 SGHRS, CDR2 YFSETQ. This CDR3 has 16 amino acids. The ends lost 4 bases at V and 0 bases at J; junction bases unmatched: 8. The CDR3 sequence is CASSVRGRPSTDTQYF. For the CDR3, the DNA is TGCGCCAGCAGCGTAAGGGGGCGACCTAGCACAGATACGCAGTATTTT.